A selection of T cell receptor beta chains follows, all from one sample in a study of cytomegalovirus exposure and HLA in healthy donors. The protocol was immunoSEQ multiplex PCR, while the TCRdb copy is restricted to in-frame clones and leaves out a portion. The repertoire includes roughly 160,000 clones, 70% to 90% of them detected once, and about 0.93% sits in the top ten. Sequenced sample: PBMCs. The receptors derive from a woman between 25 and 40 years old in good health and CMV-seronegative. The CDR3 runs from the conserved cysteine through the conserved F or W. The D gene is left open where the match is weak.

v_gene	d_gene	j_gene	CDR3nt	CDR3aa
TRBV11-3	TRBD2	TRBJ2-3	TGTGCCAGCAGCTTAGCACTAGCGGGAGCTACGCAGTATTTT	CASSLALAGATQYF
TRBV7-9	.	TRBJ2-3	TGTGCCAGCAGCTCAGGGGACGGTAGCACAGATACGCAGTATTTT	CASSSGDGSTDTQYF
TRBV19	.	TRBJ1-2	TGTGCCAGTAGTATGTTGAAGGGGACAACTAACTATGGCTACACCTTC	CASSMLKGTTNYGYTF
TRBV11-2	.	TRBJ2-5	TGTGCCAGCAGTCACGGTAGCGAGGCCCAGTACTTC	CASSHGSEAQYF
TRBV9	.	TRBJ1-6	TGTGCCAGCAGCGTAGCAGGGTTCGCCAATTCACCCCTCCACTTT	CASSVAGFANSPLHF
TRBV6-5	TRBD2	TRBJ2-2	TGTGCCAGCAGCCCTAGCGGCACCGGGGAGCTGTTTTTT	CASSPSGTGELFF
TRBV19	TRBD1	TRBJ1-2	TGTGCCAGTAGTCACACGAGGGACAGCCTAGCTGCAGGGGGCTACACCTTC	CASSHTRDSLAAGGYTF
TRBV7-2	.	TRBJ1-4	TGTGCCAGCAGCCCCACGGGGGCTAATGAAAAACTGTTTTTT	CASSPTGANEKLFF
TRBV27	.	TRBJ1-3	TGTGCCAGCAGTTTTGCAGGGGGAAACACCATATATTTT	CASSFAGGNTIYF
TRBV7-9	.	TRBJ2-7	TGTGCCAGCGGAGGACAGAGAACCTACGAGCAGTACTTC	CASGGQRTYEQYF
TRBV9	TRBD1	TRBJ1-4	TGTGCCAGCGGTCTCCGGACAGGGCGAAATGAAAAACTGTTTTTT	CASGLRTGRNEKLFF
TRBV5-1	.	TRBJ2-5	TGCGCCAGCAGCCGGGGGAGAGCACAGCAAGAGACCCAGTACTTC	CASSRGRAQQETQYF
TRBV2	TRBD2	TRBJ2-1	TGTGCCAGCAGTTTTACTAGCGGGAGCCACAATGAGCAGTTCTTC	CASSFTSGSHNEQFF
TRBV7-9	TRBD1	TRBJ2-7	TGTGCCAGCAGCTCCCCCGGGGACAGAGGTAGCGAGCAGTACTTC	CASSSPGDRGSEQYF
TRBV10-1	.	TRBJ1-2	TGCGCCAGCAGCCCGGGGACATCCGCCAACTATGGCTACACCTTC	CASSPGTSANYGYTF
TRBV27	.	TRBJ2-3	TGTGCCAGCAGTCGCAAAAAGGGGCTGGAGGATACGCAGTATTTT	CASSRKKGLEDTQYF